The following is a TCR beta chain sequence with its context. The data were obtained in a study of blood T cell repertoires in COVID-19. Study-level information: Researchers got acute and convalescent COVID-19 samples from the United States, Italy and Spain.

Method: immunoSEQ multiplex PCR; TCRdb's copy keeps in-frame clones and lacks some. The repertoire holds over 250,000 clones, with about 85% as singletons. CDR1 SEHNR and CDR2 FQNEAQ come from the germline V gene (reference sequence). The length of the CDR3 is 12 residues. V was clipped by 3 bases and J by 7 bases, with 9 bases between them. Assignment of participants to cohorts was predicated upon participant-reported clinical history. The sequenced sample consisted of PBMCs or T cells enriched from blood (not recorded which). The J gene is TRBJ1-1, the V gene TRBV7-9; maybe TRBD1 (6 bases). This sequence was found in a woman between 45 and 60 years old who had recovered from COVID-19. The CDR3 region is CASSFVQGEAFF. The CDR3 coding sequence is TGTGCCAGCAGCTTCGTACAGGGTGAAGCTTTCTTT.